The rows below give T cell receptor beta chains drawn from one sample of a study of neurological immune-mediated disorders. TCRdb fed the 5' RACE reads into MiXCR, producing one record per CDR3 protein. The repertoire holds tens of thousands of distinct CDR3 sequences, with approximately 3.9% as singletons. Sequences were obtained from PBMCs. The receptor set was obtained from a man aged 25-45 years with multiple sclerosis. The CDR3 runs from the conserved cysteine through the conserved F or W. Each record gives: clone size, D gene, V gene, J gene, CDR3 protein, CDR3 DNA. The D gene is left open where the match is weak. The size field is filled for only some rows; it gives once, few, many or a size class.

many,TRBD1,TRBV7-2,TRBJ2-7,CASSVRDRGHEQYF,TGTGCCAGCAGCGTCCGGGACAGGGGTCACGAGCAGTACTTC
.,TRBD2,TRBV30,TRBJ2-7,CAYRTSGRSYEQYF,TGTGCCTACCGGACTAGCGGGCGTTCCTACGAGCAGTACTTC
.,.,TRBV19,TRBJ2-7,CASSPRQPSYEQYF,TGTGCCAGTAGTCCAAGACAGCCCTCCTACGAGCAGTACTTC
many,.,TRBV20-1,TRBJ1-6,CSARVPGGNSPLHF,TGCAGTGCTAGAGTCCCCGGAGGGAATTCACCCCTCCACTTT
many,.,TRBV20-1,TRBJ1-1,CSARTELNTEAFF,TGCAGTGCTAGGACAGAACTGAACACTGAAGCTTTCTTT
many,.,TRBV11-2,TRBJ1-1,CASSLGQGTEAFF,TGTGCCAGCAGCTTAGGGCAGGGCACTGAAGCTTTCTTT
many,.,TRBV27,TRBJ1-1,CASSEIRLGGQNTEAFF,TGTGCCAGCAGTGAAATCCGGCTGGGGGGACAGAACACTGAAGCTTTCTTT
many,TRBD1,TRBV5-5,TRBJ2-5,CASSFRGYVEETQYF,TGTGCCAGCAGCTTCAGGGGGTATGTTGAAGAGACCCAGTACTTC
many,TRBD1,TRBV5-6,TRBJ2-5,CASSLQGAPGETQYF,TGTGCCAGCAGCTTGCAGGGGGCTCCCGGTGAGACCCAGTACTTC
.,.,TRBV6-5,TRBJ2-1,CASSYLSSYNEQFF,TGTGCCAGCAGTTACTTGAGCTCCTACAATGAGCAGTTCTTC
many,.,TRBV7-9,TRBJ1-4,CASSFGDIELFF,TGTGCCAGCAGCTTTGGGGATATTGAACTGTTTTTT
many,TRBD2,TRBV20-1,TRBJ2-7,CSARVTSGSGYEQYF,TGCAGTGCTAGAGTTACTAGCGGGAGTGGATACGAGCAGTACTTC
many,TRBD2,TRBV20-1,TRBJ2-1,CSARVPSGGGNEQFF,TGCAGTGCTAGAGTCCCTAGCGGGGGAGGAAATGAGCAGTTCTTC
many,TRBD2,TRBV12-3/TRBV12-4,TRBJ2-1,CASTPTSYPGEQFF,TGTGCCAGCACCCCGACTAGCTATCCTGGTGAGCAGTTCTTC
many,.,TRBV4-2,TRBJ2-5,CASSQESAETQYF,TGTGCCAGCAGCCAAGAGTCGGCAGAGACCCAGTACTTC
many,.,TRBV7-3,TRBJ2-1,CASSPDPASGEQFF,TGTGCCAGCAGCCCGGACCCTGCTTCAGGTGAGCAGTTCTTC
many,.,TRBV20-1,TRBJ1-2,CSARRKGLDGYTF,TGCAGTGCTAGGCGAAAGGGGCTGGATGGCTACACCTTC